What follows are 10 T cell receptor beta chains derived from one specimen sequenced in a study of shared clonotypes between healthy human individuals. Using immunoSEQ multiplex PCR, the repertoire was profiled, and TCRdb retains in-frame clones only, with some absent. Of roughly 2.2 million clones listed, approximately 93% are singletons. Sequencing input: naive CD4+ T cells from PBMCs. Indicated subset: CD45RA+ positively selected. These receptors came from a man aged 18 to 29 in good health. Some clones in this sample may be carry-over from other donors' samples.

The rearrangement uses TRBV11-2 and TRBJ2-3; 12 nucleotides line up with TRBD2. Per the germline V gene, CDR1 is SGHAT and CDR2 is FQNNGV. V lost 4 bases and J lost 5; bases outside the gene matches: 4. The CDR3 extends over 15 amino acids. In nucleotides, the CDR3 is TGTGCCAGCAGCTATGGACTAGCGGGACTAGATACGCAGTATTTT. Amino acids: CASSYGLAGLDTQYF. The variable domain in full, completed from reference TRBV11-2 and TRBJ2-3, reads EAGVAQSPRYKIIEKRQSVAFWCNPISGHATLYWYQQILGQGPKLLIQFQNNGVVDDSQLPKDRFSAERLKGVDSTLKIQPAKLEDSAVYLCASSYGLAGLDTQYFGPGTRLTVL.

The V call is TRBV2, the J call TRBJ2-5; 9 bases are shared with TRBD2. Germline assignment: CDR1 SNHLY and CDR2 FYNNEI. The CDR3 extends over 15 amino acids. The V and J ends lost 2 bases and 5 bases, in that order; junction bases with no gene match: 6. This CDR3 is CASSESFSGSETQYF. CDR3 DNA: TGTGCCAGCAGTGAATCCTTTAGCGGGAGTGAGACCCAGTACTTC.

This clone was seen only once. This chain links TRBV14 with TRBJ2-5; D possibly corresponds to TRBD1 (6 bases). Germline lookup yields CDR1 SGHDN and CDR2 FVKESK. Trimming removed 0 bases from V and 5 bases from J, with 22 bases in between. The CDR3 has 18 amino acids. The CDR3 loop is CASSQEFSRTEVGETQYF. The CDR3 DNA reads as TGTGCCAGCAGCCAAGAATTTAGCCGGACAGAAGTGGGGGAGACCCAGTACTTC.

The rearrangement joins TRBV6-4 to TRBJ2-2; D not resolved. Germline lookup yields CDR1 MRHNA and CDR2 SNTAGT. Trimming took off 5 bases at V and 0 bases at J, with 7 bases between the two ends. The CDR3 has 14 residues. This chain's CDR3 is CASSPSANTGELFF. The CDR3 DNA reads TGTGCCAGCAGTCCCAGCGCGAACACCGGGGAGCTGTTTTTT.

The rearrangement links TRBV7-3 to TRBJ2-4; D call uncertain. Per the germline V gene, CDR1 is SGHTA and CDR2 is FQGTGA. This CDR3 spans 13 amino acids. Trimming stripped 3 bases from V and 9 bases from J, with 12 bases between. Here the CDR3 reads CASSFESDGIQYF. CDR3 coding DNA: TGTGCCAGCAGCTTCGAGTCCGACGGCATTCAGTACTTC.

This chain links TRBV11-2 with TRBJ1-3; D unresolved. Trimming cost V 5 bases and J 2 bases, with 7 bases left between them. Germline CDR1 SGHAT, CDR2 FQNNGV. The CDR3 runs 13 residues. DNA for the CDR3: TGTGCCAGCAGCCCCGGTCCTGGAAACACCATATATTTT. This translates into CASSPGPGNTIYF.

For this clone: The sample carries other DNA sequences with the same CDR3. The rearrangement links TRBV5-4 to TRBJ1-3, with TRBD1 matching 11 bases. Per the germline V gene, CDR1 is SGHNT and CDR2 is YYREEE (reference sequence). The CDR3 runs 14 residues. Losses at the gene ends were 4 bases for V and 4 bases for J; bases not matched to a gene: 1. The CDR3 reads CASSRTGGGNTIYF. The CDR3 region has the DNA TGTGCCAGCAGCAGGACAGGGGGCGGAAACACCATATATTTT. The variable domain in full, completed from reference TRBV5-4 and TRBJ1-3, reads ETGVTQSPTHLIKTRGQQVTLRCSSQSGHNTVSWYQQALGQGPQFIFQYYREEENGRGNFPPRFSGLQFPNYSSELNVNALELDDSALYLCASSRTGGGNTIYFGEGSWLTVV.

The rearrangement uses TRBV18 and TRBJ1-1, with 8 bases lining up with TRBD1. The CDR3 is 15 residues long. Trimming removed 4 bases from V and 5 bases from J; junction bases left unmatched: 9. The V gene's germline CDR1 is KGHSH and CDR2 LQKENI. The CDR3 DNA reads TGTGCCAGCTCACGTACCCAGGGGGCGCAAACTGAAGCTTTCTTT. It is translated as CASSRTQGAQTEAFF.

This clone was seen a handful of times. V is TRBV6-4 and J is TRBJ2-7; no reliable D call. The CDR3 runs 8 residues. Trimming pared 11 bases from V and 11 bases from J, leaving 10 bases between. CDR1 and CDR2 (germline): MRHNA, SNTAGT. The CDR3 bases are TGTGCCTTCTCTGAAAAGTACTTC. Translation: CAFSEKYF.

CDR3 sequence (DNA): TGTGCCAGCAGCGTCACAGGCTACGAGCAGTACTTC. This translates into CASSVTGYEQYF. The genes are TRBV9 and TRBJ2-7; a weak D match, TRBD1 (5 bases). This CDR3 is 12 amino acids long. CDR1 and CDR2 from the germline V gene are SGDLS and YYNGEE. V lost 2 bases to trimming and J lost 3 bases, with 6 bases between them.